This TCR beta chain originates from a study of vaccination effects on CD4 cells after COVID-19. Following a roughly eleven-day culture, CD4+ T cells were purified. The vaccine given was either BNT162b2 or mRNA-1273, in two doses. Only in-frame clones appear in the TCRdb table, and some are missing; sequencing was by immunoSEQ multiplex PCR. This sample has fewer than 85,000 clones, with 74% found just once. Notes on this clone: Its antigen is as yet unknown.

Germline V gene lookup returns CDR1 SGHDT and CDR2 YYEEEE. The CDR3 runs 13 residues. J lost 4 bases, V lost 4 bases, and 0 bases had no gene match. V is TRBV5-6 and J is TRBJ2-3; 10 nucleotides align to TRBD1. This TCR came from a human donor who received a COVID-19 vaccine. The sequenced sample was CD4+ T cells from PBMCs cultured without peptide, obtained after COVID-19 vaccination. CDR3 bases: TGTGCCAGCAGCGGGACAGGGGCAGATACGCAGTATTTT. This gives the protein CASSGTGADTQYF.